This T cell receptor beta chain was captured by sequencing in a study of human T cells and chemical hapten exposure. Study-level background: The study traced per-sample TCR yield variation mainly to small differences in pooled library volumes.

Whole blood that had not been fractionated was the source of extracted total RNA. Findings and limits, study-wide: Among TCRs, those above 1 in 1000 frequency were unaffected by DPC sensitization.

On this clonotype itself: What it recognizes is unknown.

The CDR3 is 17 amino acids. From germline, CDR1 is LNHDA and CDR2 SQIVND (reference sequence). The ends lost 5 bases at V and 0 bases at J; junction bases unmatched: 11. As the library was built, unique molecular identifiers were attached to individual cDNA molecules. Per the original methods: From 23,224 to 690,600 TCRs were found per sample, with a median of around 100,000. TCRdb recomputed calls from the 5' RACE reads with MiXCR, one row per CDR3 protein. The V and J calls follow TCRdb's processing rather than the paper's. The sample consists of more than 140,000 distinct CDR3 sequences, about 4.3% of them appearing once.

V and J are TRBV19 and TRBJ2-3; 7 bases match TRBD2. The receptor comes from a female donor in good health. The CDR3 DNA reads TGTGCCAGTAGTGGAGCAGAGCGGGGTTCTAGCACAGATACGCAGTATTTT. Protein product: CASSGAERGSSTDTQYF.